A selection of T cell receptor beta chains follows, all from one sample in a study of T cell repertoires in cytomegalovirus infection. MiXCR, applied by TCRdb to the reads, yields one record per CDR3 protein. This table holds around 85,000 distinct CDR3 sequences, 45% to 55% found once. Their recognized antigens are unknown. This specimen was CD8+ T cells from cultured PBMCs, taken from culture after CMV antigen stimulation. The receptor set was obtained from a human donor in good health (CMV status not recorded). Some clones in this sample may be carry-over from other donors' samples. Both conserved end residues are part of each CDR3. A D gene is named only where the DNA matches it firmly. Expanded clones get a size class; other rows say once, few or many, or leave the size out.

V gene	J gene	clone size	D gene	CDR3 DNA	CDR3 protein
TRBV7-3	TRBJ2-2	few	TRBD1	TGTGCCAGCAGCTTAACCCGGGACAGGGCCACCGGGGAGCTGTTTTTT	CASSLTRDRATGELFF
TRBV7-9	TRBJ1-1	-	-	TGTGCCAGCAGCGCAGACAGTGAAGCTTTCTTT	CASSADSEAFF
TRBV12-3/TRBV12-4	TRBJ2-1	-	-	TGTGCCAGCACCCTAGGGTCCTACTCCTACAATGAGCAGTTCTTC	CASTLGSYSYNEQFF
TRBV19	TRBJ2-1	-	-	TGTGCCAGTAGTATTAGCCCCAACAATGAGCAGTTCTTC	CASSISPNNEQFF
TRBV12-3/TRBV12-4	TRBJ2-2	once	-	TGTGCCAGCAGTTTAGTCCCCAGAGGGAACAACACCGGGGAGCTGTTTTTT	CASSLVPRGNNTGELFF
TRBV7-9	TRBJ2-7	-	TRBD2	TGTGCCAGCAGCTTAGTACTAGCGGGAAGCGAGCAGTACTTC	CASSLVLAGSEQYF
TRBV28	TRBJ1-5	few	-	TGTGCCAGCCTTACCTCCCTGGGCGCGAGCAATCAGCCCCAGCATTTT	CASLTSLGASNQPQHF
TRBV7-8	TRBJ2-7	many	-	TGTGCCAGCAGCTCCCCTTGGGGTTCCCGCTCCTACGAGCAGTACTTC	CASSSPWGSRSYEQYF
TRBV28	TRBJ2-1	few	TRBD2	TGTGCCAGCAGTTTATCGCGGGAGGGTTACAATGAGCAGTTCTTC	CASSLSREGYNEQFF
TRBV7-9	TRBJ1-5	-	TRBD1	TGTGCCAGCAGTTCGTCGGGACAGGGAGGATTAGAGAATCAGCCCCAGCATTTT	CASSSSGQGGLENQPQHF
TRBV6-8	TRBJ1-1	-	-	TGTGCCAGCAGTCCCTGGGGCCAGGGAGTCACTGAAGCTTTCTTT	CASSPWGQGVTEAFF
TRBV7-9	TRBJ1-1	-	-	TGTGCCAGCAGCCTGAGGGCAGGGGTTGGAGCTTTCTTT	CASSLRAGVGAFF
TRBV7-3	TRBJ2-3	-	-	TGTGCCAGCAGCTTAAAGAGTCAAGGGGAGCGAAATACGCAGTATTTT	CASSLKSQGERNTQYF
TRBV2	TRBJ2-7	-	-	TGTGCCAGCAGTGAAGTTGCCGGGACGAGTTACGAGCAGTACTTC	CASSEVAGTSYEQYF
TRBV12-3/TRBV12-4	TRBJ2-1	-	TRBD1	TGTGCCAGCAGTTTGGGACAGGTCAATGAGCAGTTCTTC	CASSLGQVNEQFF